This entry lists 19 T cell receptor beta chains sequenced from one sample in a study of cytotoxic CD8 clonotypes in ibrutinib-treated CLL. The table came from immunoSEQ multiplex PCR; TCRdb's copy has only in-frame clones and leaves some out. This repertoire shows 150,000 to 200,000 clones, approximately 91% found once; its top ten account for 3% to 3.5%. The sample here was PBMCs, taken at disease progression, from a patient treated with ibrutinib. The receptors originated from a human donor with chronic lymphocytic leukemia.

The V and J genes are TRBV7-9 and TRBJ1-1; D call uncertain. With 1 base removed from V and 5 bases from J, the gap between germline ends came to 11 bases. CDR1 and CDR2 from the germline V gene are SEHNR and FQNEAQ (reference sequence). The CDR3 is made up of 14 amino acids. The CDR3 region is CASSLVGLGTEAFF. CDR3 coding DNA: TGTGCCAGCAGCTTAGTTGGGTTGGGGACTGAAGCTTTCTTT.

J is TRBJ1-4 and V is TRBV28, with a possible D match to TRBD1 (6 bases). This CDR3 contains 14 residues. The V gene lost 1 base and the J gene lost 8 bases, with 11 bases spanning the gap. The V gene's germline CDR1 is MDHEN and CDR2 SYDVKM. The CDR3 spells CASSLSGVDEKLFF. The CDR3 nucleotides read TGTGCCAGCAGTTTATCAGGGGTAGACGAAAAACTGTTTTTT. Full variable domain (outside the CDR3, taken from reference TRBV28 and TRBJ1-4): DVKVTQSSRYLVKRTGEKVFLECVQDMDHENMFWYRQDPGLGLRLIYFSYDVKMKEKGDIPEGYSVSREKKERFSLILESASTNQTSMYLCASSLSGVDEKLFFGSGTQLSVL.

J is TRBJ1-1 and V is TRBV19, with TRBD1 as a possible D gene (6 bases). The CDR3 spans 12 residues. CDR1 LNHDA and CDR2 SQIVND come from the germline V gene (reference sequence). Trimming cost V 5 bases and J 6 bases, with 10 bases left between them. This CDR3 reads CASSPRGAEAFF. The CDR3 DNA is TGTGCCAGTAGTCCCAGGGGCGCTGAAGCTTTCTTT.

This chain joins TRBV7-9 and TRBJ2-1; a possible D gene is TRBD2 (6 bases). The V gene's germline CDR1 is SEHNR and CDR2 FQNEAQ (reference sequence). V lost 8 bases and J 2 bases, leaving 13 bases between the germline ends. The CDR3 loop spans 14 amino acids. The CDR3 coding sequence is TGTGCCAGCGCTGGGGGGATAGCCTACAATGAGCAGTTCTTC. It encodes CASAGGIAYNEQFF.

J is TRBJ2-7 and V is TRBV5-4, with TRBD2 as a possible D gene (5 bases). Germline-derived CDR1 and CDR2 are SGHNT and YYREEE (reference sequence). V was shortened by 2 bases and J by 4 bases, with 16 bases between the two germline ends. The CDR3 length is 15 residues. For the CDR3, the DNA is TGTGCCAGCAGCTTTCGCATTGGTGCGGGTTACGAGCAGTACTTC. This gives the protein CASSFRIGAGYEQYF.

The chain joins TRBV30 to TRBJ1-1; no clear D. Trimming removed 7 bases from V and 10 bases from J, with 16 bases in between. This CDR3 region has 11 residues. The V gene's germline CDR1 is GTSNPN and CDR2 SVGIG (reference sequence). The CDR3 DNA follows: TGTGCCTTAACTTCCCGTCAAACAGCTTTCTTT. Translation gives CALTSRQTAFF.

The genes are TRBV5-4 and TRBJ2-2; 10 bases agree with TRBD2. The germline CDR1 and CDR2 sequences are SGHNT and YYREEE (reference sequence). The CDR3 loop spans 17 amino acids. With V trimmed by 0 bases and J by 6 bases, 8 bases remained unmatched. The CDR3 nucleotides read TGTGCCAGCAGCTTGGCCGGGCTAGCGGGAGTAGCCGGGGAGCTGTTTTTT. Protein: CASSLAGLAGVAGELFF.

V gene TRBV7-9 combines with J gene TRBJ2-1; D not resolved. Between the trimmed V and J ends, which lost 5 bases and 8 bases, there was a span of 7 bases. Germline CDR1 is SEHNR and CDR2 is FQNEAQ (reference sequence). The CDR3 spans 11 residues. CDR3 in amino acids: CASSPPYEQFF. The CDR3 nucleotides read TGTGCCAGCAGCCCTCCATATGAGCAGTTCTTC.

V is TRBV19 and J is TRBJ2-5, with 7 bases lining up with TRBD1. J lost 1 base, V lost 5 bases, and 10 bases had no gene match. Germline lookup yields CDR1 LNHDA and CDR2 SQIVND (reference sequence). The CDR3 totals 16 residues. The DNA of the CDR3 is TGTGCCAGTAGTCCCGTGGGACAGCTAGTCCAAGAGACCCAGTACTTC. Protein product: CASSPVGQLVQETQYF.

The rearrangement links TRBV9 to TRBJ2-2; D ambiguous. The CDR3 sequence is 16 residues long. The germline V gene encodes CDR1 SGDLS and CDR2 YYNGEE. The V end was cut by 0 bases, the J end by 1 base, with 10 bases between. CDR3 amino acids: CASSVGVARNTGELFF. The CDR3 coding sequence is TGTGCCAGCAGCGTAGGCGTAGCAAGGAACACCGGGGAGCTGTTTTTT.

The chain recombines TRBV7-2 with TRBJ2-1, with unresolved D. CDR1 SGHTA and CDR2 FQGNSA come from the germline V gene. V shed 5 bases and J shed 6 bases, with 14 bases lying between them. The CDR3 is 14 residues long. The CDR3 DNA follows: TGTGCCAGCAGCCGGGCTTTAGAGCCCAATGAGCAGTTCTTC. Protein product: CASSRALEPNEQFF.

This chain connects TRBV25-1 to TRBJ2-7; possibly TRBD1 for D (5 bases). The CDR3 has 15 amino acids. The germline gives CDR1 MGHDK, CDR2 SYGVNS. The germline V and J ends were trimmed by 9 bases and 6 bases, with 24 bases remaining between them. CDR3 in DNA: TGTGCCAGTACGCATTATACGCTTGGGGCGTCCGAGCAGTACTTC. This sequence encodes CASTHYTLGASEQYF.

V is TRBV9 and J is TRBJ1-3; D gene uncertain. The germline gives CDR1 SGDLS, CDR2 YYNGEE. Trimming removed 0 bases at V and 4 bases at J, with 8 bases between. This CDR3 is 14 amino acids long. Here the CDR3 reads CASSVDQSGNTIYF. CDR3 coding DNA: TGTGCCAGCAGCGTAGACCAATCCGGAAACACCATATATTTT.

The V call is TRBV4-2, the J call TRBJ2-7; no definite D call. Trimming stripped 0 bases from V and 4 bases from J, with 19 bases between. The CDR3 runs to 17 residues. Germline CDR1 is LGHNA and CDR2 is YNFKEQ. The CDR3 loop is CASSQEPQPTPIYEQYF. CDR3 nucleotide sequence: TGTGCCAGCAGCCAAGAGCCCCAACCAACACCTATATACGAGCAGTACTTC.

The chain links TRBV2 to TRBJ1-3; no firm D call. The V end was cut by 8 bases, the J end by 2 bases, with 16 bases between. Germline V gives CDR1 SNHLY, CDR2 FYNNEI. The CDR3 covers 15 residues. The CDR3 region is CASGPLRGTGNTIYF. In nucleotides, the CDR3 is TGTGCCAGCGGCCCCTTGCGAGGGACTGGAAACACCATATATTTT.

This clone was found once. V usage is TRBV5-8 and J usage is TRBJ2-4; possibly TRBD2 for D (5 bases). V was pared by 7 bases and J by 8 bases, with 10 bases between. This CDR3 is 11 amino acids long. In germline, CDR1 is SGHTS, CDR2 YDEGEE. The CDR3 DNA sequence: TGTGCCAGCGTACTAGGCTACATTCAGTACTTC. Translating it yields CASVLGYIQYF.

This clone appeared once. Here the CDR3 DNA reads TGTGCCAGCAGCTTATGGGTGCGGGAGGGGGGTGAGCAGTTCTTC. Its translation: CASSLWVREGGEQFF. The chain joins TRBV7-2 to TRBJ2-1, with 9 positions matching TRBD2. The CDR3 has 15 amino acids. V was pared by 2 bases and J by 9 bases, with 8 bases of the junction left unmatched. The germline CDR1 and CDR2 sequences are SGHTA and FQGNSA. The whole variable domain, filled in from reference TRBV7-2 and TRBJ2-1, reads GAGVSQSPSNKVTEKGKDVELRCDPISGHTALYWYRQSLGQGLEFLIYFQGNSAPDKSGLPSDRFSAERTGGSVSTLTIQRTQQEDSAVYLCASSLWVREGGEQFFGPGTRLTVL.

The V and J genes are TRBV7-9 and TRBJ2-3, with TRBD2 identical over 14 bases. Germline V CDR1 and CDR2: SEHNR, FQNEAQ (reference sequence). This CDR3 spans 17 amino acids. With 4 bases clipped from V and 4 bases from J, the junction kept 7 bases outside the gene matches. In DNA, the CDR3 is TGTGCCAGCAGCTCGGGACTAGCGGGAGTGAGCGCAGATACGCAGTATTTT. It encodes CASSSGLAGVSADTQYF.

This chain connects TRBV27 to TRBJ2-1; 10 positions agree with TRBD2. Trimming at V came to 7 bases and at J to 8 bases, leaving 11 bases not matched to a gene. CDR1 MNHEY and CDR2 SMNVEV come from the germline V gene (reference sequence). The CDR3 has 15 amino acids. The CDR3, as DNA: TGTGCCAGCACTGGGGCAGCGGGAGGGCCACATGAGCAGTTCTTC. It encodes CASTGAAGGPHEQFF.